Here is one T cell receptor beta chain with its context. The sample belongs to a study of blood T cell repertoires in COVID-19. Study in general: The United States, Italy and Spain supplied acute and convalescent COVID-19 samples.

The CDR3 is made up of 14 amino acids. CDR1 is SGHKS and CDR2 is YYEKEE in the germline V gene (reference sequence). The V end lost 1 base, the J end lost 3 bases, and 8 bases lay between the germline ends. Original handling: Nucleated cell number was recorded as an estimate derived from reference gene primer amplification. Using immunoSEQ multiplex PCR, the repertoire was profiled, and TCRdb retains in-frame clones only, with some absent. The V and J calls and the clone size are those of that table, but D and trimming were determined from the DNA. The data show about 47,000 clones, less than 85% seen once.

Material for sequencing was peripheral blood. The chain couples TRBV5-5 to TRBJ2-1; the D gene is possibly TRBD1 (6 bases). The sequence derives from a man in his fifties or sixties with acute or convalescent COVID-19. This CDR3 reads CASSLRDNYNEQFF. CDR3 DNA: TGTGCCAGCAGCTTGAGGGACAACTACAATGAGCAGTTCTTC.